Presented here are 8 T cell receptor beta chains from one specimen sequenced in a study of blood T cell repertoires in COVID-19 (dated by TCRdb to between 2020 and 2021). Libraries were made using the immunoSEQ multiplex PCR assay. TCRdb limited this immuneACCESS table to in-frame rearrangements with V and J called. A share of clones is missing; checked studies link under half to unresolved V genes, and the rest is unexplained. A total of roughly 360,000 clones appear in this sample, approximately 87% of them only once. Of the sample, roughly 0.97% is held by the ten largest clones. What was sequenced was PBMCs or T cells enriched from blood (not recorded which). These receptors were obtained from a woman in her thirties with acute COVID-19.

This clone appeared once. V gene TRBV6-1 combines with J gene TRBJ2-2, with D possibly being TRBD2 (6 bases). Trimming took 1 base from V and 4 from J, leaving 10 bases between them. The CDR3 is 15 amino acids. Germline values: CDR1 MNHNS, CDR2 SASEGT. Written as DNA, the CDR3 is TGTGCCAGCAGTGAAGAGATTAGCGGCACCGGGGAGCTGTTTTTT. Protein sequence: CASSEEISGTGELFF.

The J gene is TRBJ1-1, the V gene TRBV29-1; TRBD1 might be the D (5 bases). Trimming stripped 3 bases from V and 4 bases from J, with 12 bases between. CDR3 length equals 13 residues. CDR1 and CDR2 from the germline V gene are SQVTM and ANQGSEA. The CDR3 DNA is TGCAGCGTTGAGGTGACCGGGGGCACTGAAGCTTTCTTT. Residues: CSVEVTGGTEAFF.

The chain uses TRBV12-5 and TRBJ1-2, with D perhaps matching TRBD1 (6 bases). CDR3 length: 15 residues. CDR1 LGHNT and CDR2 FRNRAP come from the germline V gene. Trimming shortened V by 5 bases and J by 7 bases, and 20 bases separated the two germline ends. The CDR3 here is CASGAETGPTFGYTF. In DNA form, the CDR3 reads TGTGCTAGTGGTGCGGAGACAGGACCTACTTTTGGCTACACCTTC.

The CDR3 DNA follows: TGTGCCAGCAGTCCCGAGCGGGGGGGCTCCTACGAGCAGTACTTC. Its protein is CASSPERGGSYEQYF. V and J are TRBV28 and TRBJ2-7; 10 bases are a match to TRBD2. Germline-derived CDR1 and CDR2 are MDHEN and SYDVKM. The ends lost 5 bases at V and 0 bases at J; junction bases unmatched: 4. The CDR3 spans 15 residues.

The chain's CDR3 is CASITGGVGETQYF. The CDR3 DNA reads as TGTGCCAGCATCACGGGGGGCGTTGGAGAGACCCAGTACTTC. V usage is TRBV28 and J usage is TRBJ2-5; possible D gene TRBD2, 7 bases. Per germline, CDR1 MDHEN and CDR2 SYDVKM. V lost 7 bases, J lost 4 bases, and 16 bases lay in between. The CDR3 consists of 14 residues.

Regarding this clone: Other DNA sequences from this sample encode an identical CDR3 as well. This chain uses TRBV10-3 with TRBJ1-5; the D gene is possibly TRBD1 (6 bases). The germline V and J ends were trimmed by 0 bases and 4 bases, with 7 bases remaining between them. The CDR3 sequence is 14 residues long. Germline loops: CDR1 ENHRY, CDR2 SYGVKD. This CDR3 is CAISESQGNQPQHF. The CDR3 bases are TGTGCCATCAGTGAGTCACAGGGTAATCAGCCCCAGCATTTT.

The CDR3 spells CASGPSRLVSSYNEQFF. The CDR3 DNA sequence: TGTGCCAGCGGCCCCTCGAGACTGGTGAGCTCCTACAATGAGCAGTTCTTC. This chain joins TRBV3-1 (or the pseudogene TRBV3-2) and TRBJ2-1; D unclear. Between the trimmed V and J ends, which lost 8 bases and 0 bases, there was a span of 20 bases. CDR3 length equals 17 residues. Germline V gene data show CDR1 as LGHDT and CDR2 as YNNKEL (reference sequence).

This chain connects TRBV2 to TRBJ2-2, with 10 bases that match TRBD2. The J segment lost 1 base and the V segment lost 6 bases, leaving 2 bases of the junction unmatched. This CDR3 has 15 amino acids. Germline V lookup: CDR1 SNHLY, CDR2 FYNNEI. The CDR3 loop is CASSRTSGNTGELFF. Written as DNA, the CDR3 is TGTGCCAGCAGCAGGACTAGCGGGAACACCGGGGAGCTGTTTTTT.